This T cell receptor (beta chain) emerged from a study of T cells after yellow fever vaccination. Generation of TCR cDNA used 5'RACE template switching (which added a universal primer site and UMIs). From the 5' RACE reads, TCRdb called clonotypes with MiXCR, one entry per CDR3 protein. The table lists about 510,000 distinct CDR3 sequences, just over 20% of them singletons. Study conclusions and caveats: Researchers cautioned that FACS-sorted repertoires could harbor abundant clonotypes contaminating from the bulk population.

There are a few counts of this clonotype. Its target is unknown. This CDR3 has 14 amino acids. Trimming took 4 bases from V and 4 from J, leaving 13 bases between them. Germline CDR1 and CDR2: SGHTA and FQGTGA. The input for sequencing was PBMCs, taken roughly 20 days after the first yellow fever vaccination. J is TRBJ2-5 and V is TRBV7-3, with D possibly matching TRBD1 (6 bases). The origin of this receptor is a man between 18 and 29 years old who received the YFV17D yellow fever vaccine. The CDR3 is CASSSGSRGETQYF. In DNA form, the CDR3 reads TGTGCCAGCAGCTCCGGGTCCAGGGGAGAGACCCAGTACTTC.